What follows are 14 T cell receptor beta chains derived from one specimen sequenced in a study of post-analysis software for immune sequencing data. Whole-study results and caveats: The study found TRBV5-6, TRBV5-1 and TRBV20-1 among several TRBV segments more frequent in patients than controls.

Researchers reported that TCR beta cDNA libraries carried unique molecular identifiers. TCRdb used MiXCR to reprocess the PCR reads, holding one entry per CDR3 protein. Altogether around 770,000 distinct CDR3 sequences are present, around 42% being singletons, with the ten largest covering approximately 4.4%. Antigens of these TCRs are unknown. The sequencing input was blood. Every receptor here comes from a girl aged 5-17 years with multiple sclerosis.

The chain uses TRBV29-1 and TRBJ2-5, with D perhaps matching TRBD1 (6 bases). V was shortened by 7 bases and J by 0 bases, with 9 bases between the two germline ends. The V gene's germline CDR1 is SQVTM and CDR2 ANQGSEA. The CDR3 is made up of 12 amino acids. CDR3 DNA: TGCAGCGCAGACAGGAACCAAGAGACCCAGTACTTC. Amino acid sequence: CSADRNQETQYF.

The chain joins TRBV9 to TRBJ2-7, with 7 bases that match TRBD1. Per the germline V gene, CDR1 is SGDLS and CDR2 is YYNGEE. V dropped 9 bases and J dropped 5; count of bases not matched to a gene: 8. CDR3 length: 12 residues. The CDR3 DNA sequence: TGTGCCACATTGCGGACAGGCCACGAGCAGTACTTC. Translated: CATLRTGHEQYF.

The sample holds a few counts of this clonotype. The V and J genes are TRBV4-2 and TRBJ1-2; unclear D gene. V was pared by 4 bases and J by 4 bases, with 16 bases between. The CDR3 runs 15 residues. Germline CDR1 LGHNA, CDR2 YNFKEQ. The CDR3 here is CASSPKERLLYGYTF. Written as DNA, the CDR3 is TGTGCCAGCAGCCCCAAGGAGCGGCTCCTCTATGGCTACACCTTC.

This clonotype was counted a few times. The CDR3 sequence is CASSYGSLFEQYF. CDR3 bases: TGCGCCAGCAGCTACGGGAGTCTTTTTGAGCAGTACTTC. The chain links TRBV5-1 to TRBJ2-7; weak D call: TRBD2 (6 bases). Germline CDR1 SGHRS, CDR2 YFSETQ. The CDR3 loop spans 13 amino acids. Trimming removed 3 bases at V and 7 bases at J, with 14 bases between.

The CDR3 coding sequence is TGTGCCAGCAAACCTAGCGTCTCCTACGAGCAGTACTTC. Its protein product is CASKPSVSYEQYF. The J gene is TRBJ2-7, the V gene TRBV2, with D possibly TRBD2 on 6 matching bases. The CDR3 extends over 13 amino acids. V gave up 7 bases and J gave up 0 bases, with 10 bases separating them. Germline CDR1 and CDR2: SNHLY and FYNNEI.

This clonotype was seen only a few times. The CDR3 region has the DNA TGCAGCGTTGAAACGTTTAGCCGACTAGCGGGAGCGTTTTCCTACGAGCAGTACTTC. Its protein product is CSVETFSRLAGAFSYEQYF. This rearrangement joins TRBV29-1 to TRBJ2-7; 12 positions match TRBD2. Trimming at V came to 2 bases and at J to 1 base, leaving 15 bases not matched to a gene. There are 19 residues in the CDR3. Per germline, CDR1 SQVTM and CDR2 ANQGSEA.

V usage is TRBV29-1 and J usage is TRBJ2-7; TRBD1 matches at 8 bases. This CDR3 is built from 12 residues. Germline CDR1 reads SQVTM; CDR2 reads ANQGSEA. V dropped 6 bases and J dropped 7; count of bases not matched to a gene: 8. The CDR3 loop reads CSVGDRYNEQYF. CDR3 bases: TGCAGCGTAGGGGACAGGTACAATGAGCAGTACTTC.

This clonotype turned up a few times. V and J are TRBV5-1 and TRBJ2-4, with 8 nucleotides matching TRBD1. The germline CDR1 and CDR2 sequences are SGHRS and YFSETQ. The CDR3 has 14 residues. The junction had 5 bases not matched to a gene; V was cut back by 1 base and J by 8 bases. CDR3 in DNA: TGCGCCAGCAGCTTGACAGGGGGAAACGACATTCAGTACTTC. Its translation: CASSLTGGNDIQYF. The full variable domain, with the rest looked up from reference TRBV5-1 and TRBJ2-4, is KAGVTQTPRYLIKTRGQQVTLSCSPISGHRSVSWYQQTPGQGLQFLFEYFSETQRNKGNFPGRFSGRQFSNSRSEMNVSTLELGDSALYLCASSLTGGNDIQYFGAGTRLSVL.

The chain combines TRBV5-1 with TRBJ2-6, with TRBD1 identical over 7 bases. Germline V CDR1 and CDR2: SGHRS, YFSETQ. Unmatched junction bases numbered 6, after V lost 0 bases and J lost 0 bases. The CDR3 runs 18 residues. CDR3 nucleotides: TGCGCCAGCAGCTTGGGACAGGGCCTGAACTCTGGGGCCAACGTCCTGACTTTC. Its translation is CASSLGQGLNSGANVLTF. The whole variable domain, remainder taken from reference TRBV5-1 and TRBJ2-6, is KAGVTQTPRYLIKTRGQQVTLSCSPISGHRSVSWYQQTPGQGLQFLFEYFSETQRNKGNFPGRFSGRQFSNSRSEMNVSTLELGDSALYLCASSLGQGLNSGANVLTFGAGSRLTVL.

The gene calls are TRBV12-3 or TRBV12-4 and TRBJ2-1, with 8 bases aligning to TRBD2. The V segment lost 6 bases and the J segment 6 bases; nucleotides outside the gene matches: 13. The CDR3 contains 16 residues. CDR3 protein: CASRPSSGRGVNEQFF. CDR3 nucleotide sequence: TGTGCCAGCAGACCGTCGAGCGGGAGAGGGGTCAATGAGCAGTTCTTC.

The V call is TRBV5-1, the J call TRBJ2-3; tentative D call: TRBD2 (6 bases). Trimming took 4 bases from V and 3 from J, leaving 15 bases between them. This CDR3 contains 15 residues. Germline CDR1 SGHRS, CDR2 YFSETQ. The CDR3 here is CASSPGRRGTDTQYF. CDR3 in DNA: TGCGCCAGCAGCCCGGGAAGGCGGGGAACAGATACGCAGTATTTT.

The rearrangement joins TRBV5-1 to TRBJ2-5; D ambiguous. The J call is in doubt because the DNA end fits TRBJ2-7 better. Germline CDR1 reads SGHRS; CDR2 reads YFSETQ. This CDR3 has 14 amino acids. CDR3 sequence reads: CASSRGLEPSEQYF. The CDR3 nucleotides read TGCGCCAGCAGCCGTGGGCTGGAACCCTCCGAGCAGTACTTC.

The chain joins TRBV6-1 to TRBJ1-2, with D unclear. V was shortened by 1 base and J by 4 bases, with 10 bases between the two germline ends. The germline gives CDR1 MNHNS, CDR2 SASEGT. The CDR3 runs to 14 residues. The CDR3 protein is CASSEGGDGYGYTF. CDR3 coding DNA: TGTGCCAGCAGTGAAGGGGGAGACGGCTATGGCTACACCTTC.

The V and J genes are TRBV27 and TRBJ2-7; TRBD2 matches at 10 bases. TRBJ2-5 matches the DNA end more closely, so the J call is doubtful. Germline CDR1 and CDR2: MNHEY and SMNVEV (reference sequence). This CDR3 has 14 residues. CDR3: CASRSGRVRETQYF. The CDR3 nucleotides read TGTGCCAGCCGAAGCGGGAGGGTTCGGGAGACCCAGTACTTC.